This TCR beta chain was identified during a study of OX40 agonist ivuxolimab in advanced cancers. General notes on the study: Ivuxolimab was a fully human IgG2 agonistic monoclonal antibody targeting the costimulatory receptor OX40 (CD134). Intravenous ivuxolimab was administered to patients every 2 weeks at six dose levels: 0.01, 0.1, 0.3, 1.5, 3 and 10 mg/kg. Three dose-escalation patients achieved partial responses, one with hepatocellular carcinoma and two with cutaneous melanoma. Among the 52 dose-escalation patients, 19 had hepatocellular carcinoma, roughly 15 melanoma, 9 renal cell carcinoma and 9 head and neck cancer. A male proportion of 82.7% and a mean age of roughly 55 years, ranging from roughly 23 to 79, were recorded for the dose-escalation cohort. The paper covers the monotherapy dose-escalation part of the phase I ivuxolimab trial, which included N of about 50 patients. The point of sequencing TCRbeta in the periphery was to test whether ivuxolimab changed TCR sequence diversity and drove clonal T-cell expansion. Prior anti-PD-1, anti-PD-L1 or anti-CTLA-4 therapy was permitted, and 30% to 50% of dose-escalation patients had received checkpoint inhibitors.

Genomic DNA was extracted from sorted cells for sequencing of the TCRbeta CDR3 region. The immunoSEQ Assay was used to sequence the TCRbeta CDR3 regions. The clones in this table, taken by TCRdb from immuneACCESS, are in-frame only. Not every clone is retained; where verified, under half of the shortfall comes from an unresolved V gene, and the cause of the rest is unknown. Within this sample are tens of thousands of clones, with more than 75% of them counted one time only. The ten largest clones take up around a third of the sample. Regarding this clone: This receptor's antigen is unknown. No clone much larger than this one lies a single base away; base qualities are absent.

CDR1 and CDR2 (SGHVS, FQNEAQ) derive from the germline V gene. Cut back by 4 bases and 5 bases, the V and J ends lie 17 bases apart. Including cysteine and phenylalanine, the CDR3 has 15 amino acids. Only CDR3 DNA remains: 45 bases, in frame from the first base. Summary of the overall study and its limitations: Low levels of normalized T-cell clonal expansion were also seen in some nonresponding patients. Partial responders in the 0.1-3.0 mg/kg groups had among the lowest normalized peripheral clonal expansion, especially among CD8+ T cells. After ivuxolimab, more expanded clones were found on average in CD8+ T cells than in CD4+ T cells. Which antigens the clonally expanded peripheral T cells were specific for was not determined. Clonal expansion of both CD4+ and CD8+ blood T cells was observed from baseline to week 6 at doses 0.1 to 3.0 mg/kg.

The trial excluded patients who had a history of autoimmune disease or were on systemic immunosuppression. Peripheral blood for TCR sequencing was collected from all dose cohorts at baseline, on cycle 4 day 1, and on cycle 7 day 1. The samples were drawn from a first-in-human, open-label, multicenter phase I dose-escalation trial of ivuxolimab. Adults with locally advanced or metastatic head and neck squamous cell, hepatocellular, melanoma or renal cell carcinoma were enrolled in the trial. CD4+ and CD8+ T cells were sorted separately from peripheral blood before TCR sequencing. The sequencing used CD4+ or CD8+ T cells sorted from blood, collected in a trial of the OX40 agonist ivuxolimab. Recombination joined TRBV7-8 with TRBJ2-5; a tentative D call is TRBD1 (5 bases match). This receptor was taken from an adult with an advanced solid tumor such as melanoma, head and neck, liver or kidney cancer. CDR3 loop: CASSYSGAVQETQYF. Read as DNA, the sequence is TGTGCCAGCAGCTACAGTGGGGCGGTTCAGGAGACCCAGTACTTC. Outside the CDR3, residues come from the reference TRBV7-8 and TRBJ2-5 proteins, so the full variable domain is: GAGVSQSPRYKVAKRGQDVALRCDPISGHVSLFWYQQALGQGPEFLTYFQNEAQLDKSGLPSDRFFAERPEGSVSTLKIQRTQQEDSAVYLCASSYSGAVQETQYFGPGTRLLVL.